This TCR beta chain originates from a study of blood T cell repertoires in COVID-19. Looking at the study overall: Donors in the United States, Italy and Spain gave samples during acute or convalescent COVID-19.

Germline V gene data show CDR1 as SEHNR and CDR2 as FQNEAQ (reference sequence). This CDR3 is 16 amino acids long. V was cut by 4 bases and J by 0 bases, with 15 bases left in between. The assay was immunoSEQ multiplex PCR, and TCRdb's table has in-frame clones only and misses some. This sample has 150,000 to 200,000 clones, with around nine tenths found just once. This TCR came from a young man with active or convalescent COVID-19. The sequencing sample was made of peripheral blood. The J gene is TRBJ1-1, the V gene TRBV7-9, with D possibly TRBD1 on 5 matching bases. The CDR3 bases are TGTGCCAGCAGCTCCCCCAGGGCAGACGTGAACACTGAAGCTTTCTTT. Protein product: CASSSPRADVNTEAFF.